These 30 T cell receptor beta chains originate from one sample sequenced in a study of shared clonotypes between healthy human individuals. Data came from immunoSEQ multiplex PCR; TCRdb stores just in-frame clones and leaves some out. The sample consists of roughly 380,000 clones, roughly 96% of them appearing once. Sequenced material: memory CD8+ T cells sorted from blood. Documented subset: CD45RO+ cells pooled with CCR7-negative TemRA cells. These receptors all stem from a man in his thirties or forties in good health.

The chain uses TRBV28 and TRBJ1-1, with D unclear. Trimming pared 3 bases from V and 0 bases from J, leaving 8 bases between. Germline V gene data show CDR1 as MDHEN and CDR2 as SYDVKM. The CDR3 consists of 14 residues. The CDR3, as DNA: TGTGCCAGCAGTTTCCCACAGTTGAACACTGAAGCTTTCTTT. Protein sequence: CASSFPQLNTEAFF. Looking up the rest from reference TRBV28 and TRBJ1-1 gives the full variable domain: DVKVTQSSRYLVKRTGEKVFLECVQDMDHENMFWYRQDPGLGLRLIYFSYDVKMKEKGDIPEGYSVSREKKERFSLILESASTNQTSMYLCASSFPQLNTEAFFGQGTRLTVV.

The CDR3 region is CASSGGYQETQYF. The DNA for the CDR3 is TGTGCCAGCAGTGGAGGGTACCAAGAGACCCAGTACTTC. This chain uses TRBV28 with TRBJ2-5; a possible D gene is TRBD2 (6 bases). The CDR3 extends over 13 amino acids. Looked up from germline, CDR1 is MDHEN and CDR2 is SYDVKM. The ends were cut back, 5 bases at V and 0 bases at J, with 7 bases in the middle.

The sample holds one count of this clone. The rearrangement links TRBV30 to TRBJ1-3, with 8 bases fitting TRBD1. Germline-derived CDR1 and CDR2 are GTSNPN and SVGIG (reference sequence). The CDR3 runs 13 residues. Losses at the gene ends were 2 bases for V and 4 bases for J; bases not matched to a gene: 1. CDR3 loop: CAWSRDRGNTIYF. CDR3 bases: TGTGCCTGGAGTAGGGACAGGGGAAACACCATATATTTT.

V usage is TRBV27 and J usage is TRBJ1-1, with a possible D match to TRBD1 (6 bases). CDR1 and CDR2 (germline): MNHEY, SMNVEV (reference sequence). Trimming removed 6 bases from V and 4 bases from J, with 15 bases in between. The CDR3 sequence is 14 residues long. This CDR3 reads CASSQAWDTTEAFF. For the CDR3, the DNA is TGTGCCAGCAGCCAGGCTTGGGACACCACTGAAGCTTTCTTT.

V usage is TRBV19 and J usage is TRBJ1-1; the D is unclear. Trimming cost V 10 bases and J 7 bases, with 13 bases left between them. Germline V gives CDR1 LNHDA, CDR2 SQIVND (reference sequence). There are 11 residues in the CDR3. CDR3 sequence: CATPRGDEAFF. In nucleotides, the CDR3 is TGTGCCACCCCCCGCGGGGATGAAGCTTTCTTT.

This chain connects TRBV6-1 to TRBJ2-3; 9 bases agree with TRBD1. This CDR3 has 15 residues. Germline-derived CDR1 and CDR2 are MNHNS and SASEGT. With 5 bases clipped from V and 4 bases from J, the junction kept 7 bases outside the gene matches. CDR3 sequence reads: CASSHRDRDADTQYF. The CDR3 DNA is TGTGCCAGCAGTCACCGGGACAGGGATGCAGATACGCAGTATTTT.

The chain joins TRBV5-1 to TRBJ2-5, with D tentatively TRBD2 (6 bases). In germline, CDR1 is SGHRS, CDR2 YFSETQ. CDR3 length: 15 residues. The V gene lost 5 bases and the J gene lost 0 bases, with 14 bases spanning the gap. The CDR3 bases are TGCGCCAGCAGTCTCGTTGCGGGGTACCAAGAGACCCAGTACTTC. Translation gives CASSLVAGYQETQYF. The variable domain in full, with the rest retrieved from reference TRBV5-1 and TRBJ2-5, is KAGVTQTPRYLIKTRGQQVTLSCSPISGHRSVSWYQQTPGQGLQFLFEYFSETQRNKGNFPGRFSGRQFSNSRSEMNVSTLELGDSALYLCASSLVAGYQETQYFGPGTRLLVL.

This chain uses TRBV4-2 with TRBJ2-7; D remains unclear. The CDR3 extends over 13 amino acids. Germline V lookup: CDR1 LGHNA, CDR2 YNFKEQ. V shed 1 base and J shed 6 bases, with 10 bases lying between them. The DNA of the CDR3 is TGTGCCAGCAGCCAAGTTGTGGCAGGCGAGCAGTACTTC. Its protein is CASSQVVAGEQYF.

The chain couples TRBV7-9 to TRBJ2-1; 8 bases map to TRBD2. V lost 5 bases, J lost 7 bases, and 13 bases stayed unmatched. Germline values: CDR1 SEHNR, CDR2 FQNEAQ (reference sequence). This CDR3 has 16 residues. The CDR3 coding sequence is TGTGCCAGCAGCCTGATTAGGTTAGCGGGAAGGAATGAGCAGTTCTTC. Translated: CASSLIRLAGRNEQFF. The whole variable domain, remainder taken from reference TRBV7-9 and TRBJ2-1, is DTGVSQNPRHKITKRGQNVTFRCDPISEHNRLYWYRQTLGQGPEFLTYFQNEAQLEKSRLLSDRFSAERPKGSFSTLEIQRTEQGDSAMYLCASSLIRLAGRNEQFFGPGTRLTVL.

The chain uses TRBV13 and TRBJ2-2, with D uncertain. Trimming removed 5 bases from V and 5 bases from J, with 6 bases in between. The CDR3 extends over 12 amino acids. CDR1 and CDR2 (germline): PRHDT, FYEKMQ (reference sequence). This CDR3 is CASSPRTGELFF. The CDR3 region has the DNA TGTGCCAGCAGCCCTAGGACCGGGGAGCTGTTTTTT.

The chain recombines TRBV7-9 with TRBJ2-1, with D hard to call. Germline V gene lookup returns CDR1 SEHNR and CDR2 FQNEAQ (reference sequence). Trimming took 2 bases from V and 10 from J, leaving 18 bases between them. The CDR3 totals 15 residues. The DNA for the CDR3 is TGTGCCAGCAGCTTACCCTGGGTCAGATCGACCGAGCAGTTCTTC. As protein: CASSLPWVRSTEQFF.

The chain employs TRBV28 and TRBJ1-5; D ambiguous. The CDR3 length is 13 residues. The germline V gene has CDR1 MDHEN and CDR2 SYDVKM. Trimming shortened V by 2 bases and J by 1 base, and 3 bases separated the two germline ends. The CDR3 DNA follows: TGTGCCAGCAGTTTACTGAGCAATCAGCCCCAGCATTTT. Protein: CASSLLSNQPQHF.

V usage is TRBV27 and J usage is TRBJ2-3; D unresolved. The V and J ends lost 5 bases and 0 bases respectively, with 18 bases between them. This CDR3 region has 17 residues. Germline V gene lookup returns CDR1 MNHEY and CDR2 SMNVEV (reference sequence). CDR3 DNA: TGTGCCAGCAGTCTAGGCCCTCTTCTGCCTAGCACAGATACGCAGTATTTT. Translating gives CASSLGPLLPSTDTQYF.

The chain joins TRBV5-1 to TRBJ2-7, with TRBD2 matching over 8 bases. The trim removed 4 bases at V and 4 bases at J, leaving 10 bases unmatched. The germline V gene has CDR1 SGHRS and CDR2 YFSETQ. CDR3 length: 15 residues. The CDR3 DNA sequence: TGCGCCAGCAGCCGGGTCGCGAGCGGGAGTTACGAGCAGTACTTC. Amino acids: CASSRVASGSYEQYF.

This clone was seen a single time. This chain links TRBV18 with TRBJ2-7, with D perhaps TRBD1 (6 bases). CDR1 is KGHSH, CDR2 LQKENI, per germline. V lost 6 bases and J 2 bases, leaving 20 bases between the germline ends. The CDR3 is made up of 16 amino acids. CDR3 bases: TGTGCCAGCTCGCGATCGCCCTCCGGGACAACCTACGAGCAGTACTTC. Translated: CASSRSPSGTTYEQYF.

The chain is built from TRBV6-5 and TRBJ1-2, with TRBD1 matching over 7 bases. Germline lookup yields CDR1 MNHEY and CDR2 SVGAGI. The CDR3 has 14 residues. V dropped 6 bases and J dropped 4; count of bases not matched to a gene: 8. In DNA, the CDR3 is TGTGCCAGCAGAGGGGGCGGTCTCGGCTATGGCTACACCTTC. Encoded protein: CASRGGGLGYGYTF.

The CDR3 bases are TGTGCCAGCAGTTACTCGGGGAGGAACACTGAAGCTTTCTTT. Encoded protein: CASSYSGRNTEAFF. J is TRBJ1-1 and V is TRBV6-5; no clear D gene. CDR1 MNHEY and CDR2 SVGAGI come from the germline V gene. The CDR3 spans 14 residues. V lost 0 bases and J 1 base, leaving 6 bases between the germline ends.

The chain recombines TRBV6-6 with TRBJ2-1; 11 bases agree with TRBD1. CDR3 size: 14 residues. V shed 6 bases and J 7 bases; nucleotides not matched to a gene: 5. Germline assignment: CDR1 MNHNY and CDR2 SVGAGI (reference sequence). The CDR3 coding sequence is TGTGCCAGCAGGATCGGACAGGGGGCAAATGAGCAGTTCTTC. Its protein product is CASRIGQGANEQFF.

The J gene is TRBJ2-5, the V gene TRBV2; 7 nucleotides align to TRBD1. This CDR3 spans 13 amino acids. CDR1 is SNHLY, CDR2 FYNNEI, per germline. Germline trimming cut 8 bases from V and 0 bases from J; bases unmatched to any gene: 3. The CDR3 is CASVRGYQETQYF. The CDR3 DNA reads TGTGCCAGCGTCAGGGGGTACCAAGAGACCCAGTACTTC.

This chain uses TRBV6-5 with TRBJ2-7; TRBD1 matches at 8 bases. The CDR3 is 14 residues long. Germline assignment: CDR1 MNHEY and CDR2 SVGAGI. V shed 9 bases and J 1 base; nucleotides not matched to a gene: 8. The CDR3 region has the DNA TGTGCCAGATCACCGGGACAGGTTTCCTACGAGCAGTACTTC. Amino acids: CARSPGQVSYEQYF.

The chain couples TRBV7-6 to TRBJ2-7; TRBD2 aligns across 12 bases. The CDR3 is made up of 16 amino acids. Germline CDR1 reads SGHVS; CDR2 reads FNYEAQ. V gave up 3 bases and J gave up 5 bases; unmatched junction bases: 8. CDR3 DNA sequence: TGTGCCAGCAGCTTTTCGGGAACTAGCGGGGGGAACGAGCAGTACTTC. Encoded protein: CASSFSGTSGGNEQYF.

This chain links TRBV13 with TRBJ2-5, with 9 positions matching TRBD2. Germline V gene lookup returns CDR1 PRHDT and CDR2 FYEKMQ (reference sequence). This CDR3 region has 16 residues. Trimming removed 1 base from V and 1 base from J; junction bases left unmatched: 4. The CDR3 nucleotides are TGTGCCAGCAGCTTAGATCCTAGCGGGACCCAAGAGACCCAGTACTTC. Residues: CASSLDPSGTQETQYF.

The genes are TRBV5-6 and TRBJ1-1; no clear D gene. V gave up 0 bases and J gave up 0 bases, with 3 bases separating them. The CDR3 sequence is 13 residues long. The germline V gene has CDR1 SGHDT and CDR2 YYEEEE. The CDR3 spells CASSLVVNTEAFF. CDR3 in DNA: TGTGCCAGCAGCTTGGTAGTGAACACTGAAGCTTTCTTT.

The genes are TRBV10-1 and TRBJ2-7; D not certain. V was shortened by 0 bases and J by 5 bases, with 5 bases between the two germline ends. CDR3 length equals 12 residues. Germline lookup yields CDR1 WNHNN and CDR2 SYGVQD (reference sequence). The CDR3 DNA sequence: TGCGCCAGCAGTGAGTCTGGGGACGAGCAGTACTTC. Residues: CASSESGDEQYF.

This rearrangement joins TRBV28 to TRBJ2-1; D unresolved. V gave up 6 bases and J gave up 0 bases, with 12 bases separating them. In germline, CDR1 is MDHEN, CDR2 SYDVKM. The CDR3 covers 15 residues. The CDR3 DNA is TGTGCCAGCAGCCGCGTGGATAGCTCCTACAATGAGCAGTTCTTC. It translates to CASSRVDSSYNEQFF. Full variable domain (rest looked up from reference TRBV28 and TRBJ2-1): DVKVTQSSRYLVKRTGEKVFLECVQDMDHENMFWYRQDPGLGLRLIYFSYDVKMKEKGDIPEGYSVSREKKERFSLILESASTNQTSMYLCASSRVDSSYNEQFFGPGTRLTVL.

V gene TRBV30 combines with J gene TRBJ1-1; TRBD1 matches 7 bases. The CDR3 consists of 11 residues. Unmatched junction bases numbered 0, after V lost 2 bases and J lost 6 bases. Germline CDR1 reads GTSNPN; CDR2 reads SVGIG (reference sequence). CDR3 protein: CAWSQGAEAFF. The CDR3 DNA reads as TGTGCCTGGAGTCAGGGGGCTGAAGCTTTCTTT.

The V and J genes are TRBV14 and TRBJ1-2; D gene unclear. The CDR3 consists of 12 residues. The germline V and J ends were trimmed by 1 base and 0 bases, with 0 bases remaining between them. Germline loops: CDR1 SGHDN, CDR2 FVKESK. The CDR3 sequence: CASSQANYGYTF. The CDR3 bases are TGTGCCAGCAGCCAAGCTAACTATGGCTACACCTTC.

Only one count was recorded for this clone. The chain recombines TRBV11-2 with TRBJ2-1; 7 bases map to TRBD2. CDR3 length equals 14 residues. V dropped 3 bases and J dropped 5; count of bases not matched to a gene: 4. Germline-derived CDR1 and CDR2 are SGHAT and FQNNGV. CDR3 nucleotides: TGTGCCAGCAGCTTTCGTCTAGCGGACAATGAGCAGTTCTTC. Translating gives CASSFRLADNEQFF. Based on the CDR3 plus reference TRBV11-2 and TRBJ2-1, the full variable domain is EAGVAQSPRYKIIEKRQSVAFWCNPISGHATLYWYQQILGQGPKLLIQFQNNGVVDDSQLPKDRFSAERLKGVDSTLKIQPAKLEDSAVYLCASSFRLADNEQFFGPGTRLTVL.

The genes are TRBV18 and TRBJ1-1, with a weak D call TRBD1 (6 bases). The V gene lost 2 bases and the J gene lost 3 bases, with 10 bases spanning the gap. The CDR3 runs to 14 residues. Germline CDR1 and CDR2: KGHSH and LQKENI. The CDR3 loop reads CASSPGGRDTEAFF. The CDR3 DNA sequence: TGTGCCAGCTCACCAGGGGGCAGGGACACTGAAGCTTTCTTT.

The chain links TRBV5-1 to TRBJ2-7; D might be TRBD2 (7 bases). The V end lost 4 bases, the J end lost 0 bases, and 32 bases lay between the germline ends. There are 21 residues in the CDR3. CDR1 is SGHRS, CDR2 YFSETQ, per germline. Here the CDR3 reads CASSLPGDGGRKRGYSYEQYF. For the CDR3, the DNA is TGCGCCAGCAGCCTCCCGGGCGACGGGGGGCGCAAGCGGGGATACTCCTACGAGCAGTACTTC.